Following are 3 T cell receptor beta chains from one sample sequenced in a study of PD-1 blockade in mismatch repair-deficient tumors. Generated by immunoSEQ multiplex PCR, the TCRdb table keeps only in-frame clones and is missing some. Of 90,000 to 130,000 clones listed, 65% to 80% are singletons. The sample here was peripheral blood, taken about 13 months after starting pembrolizumab. These receptors all come from an adult with mismatch repair-deficient cancer.

The rearrangement uses TRBV19 and TRBJ2-5; D might be TRBD1 (6 bases). Germline lookup yields CDR1 LNHDA and CDR2 SQIVND (reference sequence). The germline V and J ends were trimmed by 5 bases and 5 bases, with 12 bases remaining between them. This CDR3 is built from 13 residues. DNA for the CDR3: TGTGCCAGTAGTGAACAGGGACGGGAGACCCAGTACTTC. The encoded protein is CASSEQGRETQYF.

V gene TRBV5-8 combines with J gene TRBJ1-1; TRBD1 agrees at 9 bases. The CDR3 is made up of 15 amino acids. The junction had 4 bases not matched to a gene; V was cut back by 0 bases and J by 4 bases. Germline CDR1 SGHTS, CDR2 YDEGEE. As DNA, the CDR3 is TGTGCCAGCAGCTTGGGGGACAGGGTGGGCACTGAAGCTTTCTTT. It encodes CASSLGDRVGTEAFF.

The V and J genes are TRBV7-2 and TRBJ1-3; D uncertain. Germline V gene data show CDR1 as SGHTA and CDR2 as FQGNSA. The CDR3 is 15 residues long. The V gene lost 5 bases and the J gene lost 0 bases, with 11 bases spanning the gap. The CDR3 region has the DNA TGTGCCAGCAGCCCCCAGACTTACTCTGGAAACACCATATATTTT. It encodes CASSPQTYSGNTIYF. Using reference TRBV7-2 and TRBJ1-3 for the parts outside the CDR3, the full variable domain is GAGVSQSPSNKVTEKGKDVELRCDPISGHTALYWYRQSLGQGLEFLIYFQGNSAPDKSGLPSDRFSAERTGGSVSTLTIQRTQQEDSAVYLCASSPQTYSGNTIYFGEGSWLTVV.